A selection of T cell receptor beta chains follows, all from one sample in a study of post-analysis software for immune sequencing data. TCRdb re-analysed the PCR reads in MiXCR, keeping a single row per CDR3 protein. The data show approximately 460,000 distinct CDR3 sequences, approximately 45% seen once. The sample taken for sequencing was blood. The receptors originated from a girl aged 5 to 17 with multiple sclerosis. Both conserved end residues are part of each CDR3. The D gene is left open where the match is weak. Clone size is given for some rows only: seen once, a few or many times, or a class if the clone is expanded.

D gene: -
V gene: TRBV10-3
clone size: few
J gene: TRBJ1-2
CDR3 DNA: TGTGCCATCAGTGAGTCGGGGCCGATCTATGGCTACACCTTC
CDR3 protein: CAISESGPIYGYTF

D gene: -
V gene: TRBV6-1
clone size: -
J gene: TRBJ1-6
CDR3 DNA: TGTGCCAGCAGTGACACAGATTCACCCCTCCACTTT
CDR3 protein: CASSDTDSPLHF

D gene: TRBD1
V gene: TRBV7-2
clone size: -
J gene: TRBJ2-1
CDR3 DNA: TGTGCCAGCAGCTTACAGGGGACAGGGAATGAGCAGTTCTTC
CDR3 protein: CASSLQGTGNEQFF

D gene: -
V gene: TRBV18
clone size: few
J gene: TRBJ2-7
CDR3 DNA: TGTGCCAGCTCACGGGGGAACTACGAGCAGTACTTC
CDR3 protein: CASSRGNYEQYF

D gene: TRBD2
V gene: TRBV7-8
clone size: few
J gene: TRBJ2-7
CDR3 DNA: TGTGCCAGCAGCCCAGGACAGCTGGGACTAGCGGGGGAGTACGAGCAGTACTTC
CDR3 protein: CASSPGQLGLAGEYEQYF

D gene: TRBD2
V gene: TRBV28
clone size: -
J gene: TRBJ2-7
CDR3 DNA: TGTGCCAGCAGTGCTAGCGGGGACAGCTCCTACGAGCAGTACTTC
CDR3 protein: CASSASGDSSYEQYF

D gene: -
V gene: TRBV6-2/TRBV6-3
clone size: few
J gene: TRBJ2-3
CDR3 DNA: TGTGCCAGCAGTTACTCGACTTCGACAGATACGCAGTATTTT
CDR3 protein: CASSYSTSTDTQYF

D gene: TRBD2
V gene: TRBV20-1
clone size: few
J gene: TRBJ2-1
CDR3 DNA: TGCAGTGCTAGGGATTTCGGGACTATTCAGAATGAGCAGTTCTTC
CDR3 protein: CSARDFGTIQNEQFF

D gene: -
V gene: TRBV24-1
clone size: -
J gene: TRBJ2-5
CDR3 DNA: TGTGCCACCAGTGAAAGGGTTGGAGAGACCCAGTACTTC
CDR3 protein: CATSERVGETQYF

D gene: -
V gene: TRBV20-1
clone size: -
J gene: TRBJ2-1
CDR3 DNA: TGCAGTGCTACAGGCAATGAGCAGTTCTTC
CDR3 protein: CSATGNEQFF

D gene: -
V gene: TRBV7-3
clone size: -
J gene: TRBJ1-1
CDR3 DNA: TGTGCCAGCAGCTTAGGAGGGGTTACTGAAGCTTTCTTT
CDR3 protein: CASSLGGVTEAFF

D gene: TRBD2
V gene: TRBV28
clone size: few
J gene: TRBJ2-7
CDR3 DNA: TGTGCCAGCAGTGTACTAGCGGGAGGAAGCTACGAGCAGTACTTC
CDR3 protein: CASSVLAGGSYEQYF

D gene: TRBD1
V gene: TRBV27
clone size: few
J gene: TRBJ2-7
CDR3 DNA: TGTGCCAGCAGTTTTCTTGGACAGGACTCCTACGAGCAGTACTTC
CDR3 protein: CASSFLGQDSYEQYF